Shown below are 4 T cell receptor beta chains from a single sample sequenced in a study of T cells expressing NK-cell markers. TCRdb re-called the 5' RACE reads, yielding one record per CDR3 amino acid sequence without DNA. The sample totals hundreds of thousands of distinct CDR3 sequences; its top ten clones hold 4% to 6.5%. The sequenced sample was blood T cells: a sorted CD56 or NKG2C T cell subset, CD4+ or CD8+ T cells, or bulk PBMC T cells (not recorded which). These receptors originate from a man aged 18-75 years in good health.

CDR3 loop: CASNVQGAAGELFF. The rearrangement joins TRBV28 to TRBJ2-2; the TCRdb call, TRBD1, lacks DNA for checking. Germline V gene sequence: CDR1 MDHEN, CDR2 SYDVKM. The CDR3 has 14 residues.

The chain uses TRBV5-1 and TRBJ2-5; the D call from TCRdb, TRBD1, cannot be confirmed without DNA. CDR1 is SGHRS, CDR2 YFSETQ, per germline. The CDR3 loop spans 15 amino acids. CDR3 in amino acids: CASSRGQAVGETQYF.

The rearrangement uses TRBV20-1 and TRBJ1-4. From germline, CDR1 is DFQATT and CDR2 SNEGSKA (reference sequence). CDR3 length equals 12 residues. CDR3 residues: CSALDGGEKLFF.

The rearrangement joins TRBV5-1 to TRBJ2-3; TCRdb indicates TRBD1, and absent DNA this call remains unverified. Looked up from germline, CDR1 is SGHRS and CDR2 is YFSETQ. The length of the CDR3 is 16 residues. The CDR3: CASSFIQGSGTDTQYF.